Each of the 9 T cell receptor beta chains below was sequenced from the same sample in a study of blood T cell repertoires in COVID-19. Measured with immunoSEQ multiplex PCR; TCRdb has only the in-frame clones, and not every one. The repertoire has approximately 80,000 clones, roughly 88% of them found once; the top ten carry 45%. Sequenced sample: peripheral blood. The receptors were sampled from a human donor in a cohort sampled during active COVID-19.

The rearrangement uses TRBV10-3 and TRBJ1-5; D may be TRBD1 (5 bases). The V gene's germline CDR1 is ENHRY and CDR2 SYGVKD. The germline V and J ends were trimmed by 10 bases and 3 bases, with 13 bases remaining between them. There are 13 residues in the CDR3. The CDR3 bases are TGTGCCACCGGGGGGGAAGACAATCAGCCCCAGCATTTT. Translating it yields CATGGEDNQPQHF.

The rearrangement links TRBV18 to TRBJ1-3; tentatively, D is TRBD1 (6 bases). This CDR3 region has 14 residues. V lost 6 bases, J lost 5 bases, and 14 bases lay in between. CDR1 and CDR2 from the germline V gene are KGHSH and LQKENI. The CDR3 bases are TGTGCCAGCTCCCCCGGGGGGGACAGAAACACCATATATTTT. This gives the protein CASSPGGDRNTIYF.

The chain carries TRBV19 and TRBJ2-6; D is unclear. CDR3 length equals 13 residues. Germline values: CDR1 LNHDA, CDR2 SQIVND (reference sequence). V lost 7 bases and J lost 0, with 4 bases in between. Written as DNA, the CDR3 is TGTGCCAGTACAGACTCTGGGGCCAACGTCCTGACTTTC. It encodes CASTDSGANVLTF.

The rearrangement joins TRBV7-3 to TRBJ2-5, with 7 bases identical to TRBD2. CDR1 and CDR2 (germline): SGHTA, FQGTGA. The CDR3 is made up of 15 amino acids. The ends lost 4 bases at V and 1 base at J; junction bases unmatched: 6. The CDR3 coding sequence is TGTGCCAGCAGCTCCAGGCGGGAGAGCCAAGAGACCCAGTACTTC. This encodes CASSSRRESQETQYF.

V gene TRBV25-1 combines with J gene TRBJ2-1; TRBD2 might be the D (6 bases). Germline-derived CDR1 and CDR2 are MGHDK and SYGVNS. This CDR3 is built from 17 residues. The ends were cut back, 3 bases at V and 6 bases at J, with 21 bases in the middle. CDR3 in DNA: TGTGCCAGCAGTGAGCAAAAAGTTCTGGGGAGGCGCAATGAGCAGTTCTTC. It translates to CASSEQKVLGRRNEQFF.

V and J are TRBV24-1 and TRBJ2-5, with 7 bases identical to TRBD2. CDR1 and CDR2 from the germline V gene are KGHDR and SFDVKD. The CDR3 extends over 16 amino acids. The V gene end was trimmed by 4 bases and the J gene end by 5 bases; junction bases not matched to a gene: 12. CDR3 DNA sequence: TGTGCCACCAGTGAGGTCCGGGACGGGGGGTCGGAGACCCAGTACTTC. Amino acids: CATSEVRDGGSETQYF.

The J gene is TRBJ1-2, the V gene TRBV5-1; 7 bases match TRBD1. The CDR3 spans 16 residues. With V trimmed by 4 bases and J by 7 bases, 16 bases remained unmatched. Germline V gives CDR1 SGHRS, CDR2 YFSETQ. Here the CDR3 reads CASSLTGQALGGGYTF. CDR3 coding DNA: TGCGCCAGCAGCCTCACTGGACAGGCATTAGGGGGTGGCTACACCTTC.

The chain uses TRBV6-2 or TRBV6-3 and TRBJ1-1; D unresolved. V lost 2 bases and J lost 11, with 9 bases in between. Per the germline V gene, CDR1 is MNHEY and CDR2 is SVGEGT. This CDR3 has 11 residues. The CDR3 DNA follows: TGTGCCAGCAGTTACGCGGTAGACGCTTTCTTT. Amino acid sequence: CASSYAVDAFF.

The rearrangement links TRBV11-2 to TRBJ2-7; TRBD2 aligns across 11 bases. Trimming took 5 bases from V and 2 from J; bases not matched to a gene: 2. Germline loops: CDR1 SGHAT, CDR2 FQNNGV. This CDR3 has 14 amino acids. The DNA for the CDR3 is TGTGCCAGCAGCCCTAGCGGGGGGACCTACGAGCAGTACTTC. Encoded protein: CASSPSGGTYEQYF.